This T cell receptor beta chain was recorded in a study of response to subunit inactivated influenza vaccine. Whole-study results and caveats: The authors suggested that few new T cells are recruited per seasonal influenza vaccination.

This clonotype came up a few times. The target antigen is unknown. The CDR3 totals 16 residues. Germline-derived CDR1 and CDR2 are SEHNR and FQNEAQ (reference sequence). V shed 5 bases and J shed 1 base, with 17 bases lying between them. TCRdb independently ran MiXCR on the RT-PCR reads; one entry per CDR3 protein. The sample records approximately 700,000 distinct CDR3 sequences, around 14% being singletons. The sample consisted of PBMCs from blood, taken 11 to 12 days after vaccination. The clonotype comes from a man aged 50 to 60 who received an inactivated influenza vaccine. The gene calls are TRBV7-9 and TRBJ2-5; D is possibly TRBD2 (6 bases). CDR3 residues: CASSPPGGGLQETQYF. CDR3 bases: TGTGCCAGCAGCCCGCCCGGTGGAGGGCTCCAAGAGACCCAGTACTTC.